Presented here are 32 T cell receptor beta chains from one specimen sequenced in a study of blood T cell repertoires in COVID-19 (dated by TCRdb to about 2020). The method was the immunoSEQ multiplex PCR assay. Imported from immuneACCESS, the table was reduced by TCRdb to in-frame sequences with V and J called. These copies leave out some clones; in studies compared against another copy, an unresolved V gene accounts for under half, and the cause of the remainder is not known. The sample table contains about 200,000 clones; only one count was recorded for roughly 90% of them. Less than 4% of the sample goes to the ten largest clones. The source material was PBMCs or T cells enriched from blood (not recorded which). These TCRs come from a woman in her twenties or thirties with acute COVID-19.

The rearrangement joins TRBV19 to TRBJ2-5; possible D gene TRBD2, 6 bases. V was trimmed by 3 bases and J by 4 bases, leaving 18 bases between them. Germline CDR1 and CDR2: LNHDA and SQIVND (reference sequence). CDR3 length: 16 residues. The CDR3 DNA reads TGTGCCAGTAGTATGCCCGGCCTGGGAGGCGGAGAGACCCAGTACTTC. This codes for CASSMPGLGGGETQYF.

This chain links TRBV5-4 with TRBJ1-1, with D maybe TRBD1 (6 bases). V was trimmed by 0 bases and J by 11 bases, leaving 20 bases between them. Germline V gene data show CDR1 as SGHNT and CDR2 as YYREEE (reference sequence). The CDR3 length is 15 residues. The CDR3 DNA sequence: TGTGCCAGCAGCTTGGGGGCCAAGGGGACATTCGCTGCTTTCTTT. Translation: CASSLGAKGTFAAFF.

The chain is built from TRBV4-1 and TRBJ1-6; 9 positions match TRBD1. J lost 6 bases, V lost 3 bases, and 6 bases had no gene match. Germline-derived CDR1 and CDR2 are MGHRA and YSYEKL. The CDR3 totals 16 residues. The CDR3 region is CASSQVGTGSNSPLHF. The CDR3 DNA sequence: TGCGCCAGCAGCCAGGTCGGGACAGGGAGTAATTCACCCCTCCACTTT.

The chain couples TRBV11-2 to TRBJ2-1; 9 positions agree with TRBD2. The CDR3 spans 16 residues. Germline V lookup: CDR1 SGHAT, CDR2 FQNNGV. V trimming: 0 bases; J trimming: 6 bases; junction bases outside the gene matches: 6. The chain's CDR3 is CASSLDPAGGFNEQFF. DNA for the CDR3: TGTGCCAGCAGCTTAGATCCAGCGGGGGGCTTCAATGAGCAGTTCTTC.

The V call is TRBV24-1, the J call TRBJ1-4; D is uncertain. The germline V gene encodes CDR1 KGHDR and CDR2 SFDVKD. Trimming pared 4 bases from V and 4 bases from J, leaving 12 bases between. This CDR3 comprises 15 residues. The CDR3 nucleotides read TGTGCCACCAGTGACCCAGGACTCATTAATGAAAAACTGTTTTTT. Translated, it gives CATSDPGLINEKLFF.

CDR3 region: CASSLSGNGYTF. CDR3 bases: TGTGCCAGCAGCTTATCAGGGAATGGCTACACCTTC. J is TRBJ1-2 and V is TRBV7-6; possibly TRBD1 for D (5 bases). Trimming took 2 bases from V and 6 from J, leaving 7 bases between them. CDR1 is SGHVS and CDR2 is FNYEAQ in the germline V gene. The CDR3 extends over 12 amino acids.

This chain joins TRBV27 and TRBJ1-6; TRBD1 agrees at 9 bases. The CDR3 consists of 15 residues. V was pared by 0 bases and J by 10 bases, with 4 bases of the junction left unmatched. CDR1 and CDR2 (germline): MNHEY, SMNVEV (reference sequence). This CDR3 reads CASSLSGTGPSPLHF. The CDR3 bases are TGTGCCAGCAGTTTATCGGGGACAGGGCCCTCACCCCTCCACTTT.

The rearrangement joins TRBV4-1 to TRBJ1-2; possible D gene TRBD1, 5 bases. The V gene's germline CDR1 is MGHRA and CDR2 YSYEKL. The CDR3 length is 17 residues. Trimming took off 0 bases at V and 0 bases at J, with 14 bases between the two ends. In DNA, the CDR3 is TGCGCCAGCAGCCAAGAGGGCGGGGCCTCAGCTAACTATGGCTACACCTTC. Protein: CASSQEGGASANYGYTF.

Here the CDR3 reads CASSVEGDLYGYTF. As DNA, the CDR3 is TGTGCCAGCAGCGTCGAGGGAGACCTCTATGGCTACACCTTC. The V and J genes are TRBV7-8 and TRBJ1-2; D call uncertain. V lost 5 bases and J lost 4, with 14 bases in between. Per the germline V gene, CDR1 is SGHVS and CDR2 is FQNEAQ. The CDR3 is 14 amino acids. The whole variable domain, remainder taken from reference TRBV7-8 and TRBJ1-2, is GAGVSQSPRYKVAKRGQDVALRCDPISGHVSLFWYQQALGQGPEFLTYFQNEAQLDKSGLPSDRFFAERPEGSVSTLKIQRTQQEDSAVYLCASSVEGDLYGYTFGSGTRLTVV.

The rearrangement joins TRBV19 to TRBJ1-1; D unresolved. Trimming cost V 5 bases and J 0 bases, with 7 bases left between them. The CDR3 contains 13 residues. Germline CDR1 reads LNHDA; CDR2 reads SQIVND (reference sequence). DNA of the CDR3: TGTGCCAGTAGTTACGGGATGAACACTGAAGCTTTCTTT. It is translated as CASSYGMNTEAFF.

V is TRBV11-2 and J is TRBJ2-7; the match to TRBD2 covers 11 bases. With V trimmed by 7 bases and J by 2 bases, 4 bases remained unmatched. The CDR3 loop spans 14 amino acids. The germline gives CDR1 SGHAT, CDR2 FQNNGV. The CDR3 protein is CASTTSGGPYEQYF. CDR3 sequence (DNA): TGTGCCAGCACCACTAGCGGGGGCCCCTACGAGCAGTACTTC.

The chain has TRBV5-1 and TRBJ2-5; possibly TRBD2 for D (6 bases). The germline gives CDR1 SGHRS, CDR2 YFSETQ. The CDR3 is made up of 14 amino acids. Trimming pared 2 bases from V and 5 bases from J, leaving 13 bases between. The CDR3 nucleotides read TGCGCCAGCAGCTTTCCCGGAGCGGGCGAGACCCAGTACTTC. Its translation: CASSFPGAGETQYF.

The chain employs TRBV13 and TRBJ1-1; perhaps TRBD1 as D (5 bases). Between the trimmed V and J ends, which lost 5 bases and 1 base, there was a span of 14 bases. The CDR3 is 15 amino acids. CDR1 is PRHDT, CDR2 FYEKMQ, per germline (reference sequence). CDR3 in DNA: TGTGCCAGCAGCCTCGAACTCACAGGGAACACTGAAGCTTTCTTT. It codes for CASSLELTGNTEAFF. The full variable domain, completed using reference TRBV13 and TRBJ1-1, is AAGVIQSPRHLIKEKRETATLKCYPIPRHDTVYWYQQGPGQDPQFLISFYEKMQSDKGSIPDRFSAQQFSDYHSELNMSSLELGDSALYFCASSLELTGNTEAFFGQGTRLTVV.

This clone was seen just once. The chain recombines TRBV4-2 with TRBJ1-2; 8 nucleotides align to TRBD1. Germline CDR1 is LGHNA and CDR2 is YNFKEQ. CDR3 length: 15 amino acids. The V segment lost 3 bases and the J segment 8 bases; nucleotides outside the gene matches: 11. This CDR3 reads CASSQDLPDRVGYTF. Here the CDR3 DNA reads TGTGCCAGCAGCCAGGACCTCCCGGACAGGGTCGGCTACACCTTC.

This rearrangement joins TRBV27 to TRBJ1-2; 8 bases agree with TRBD1. This CDR3 contains 16 residues. From germline, CDR1 is MNHEY and CDR2 SMNVEV (reference sequence). The J segment lost 8 bases and the V segment lost 8 bases, leaving 19 bases of the junction unmatched. CDR3 nucleotide sequence: TGTGCCAGCCGTGAATTCGCGGGACAGGCAAAGGGGGGCTACACCTTC. Protein sequence: CASREFAGQAKGGYTF.

V and J are TRBV30 and TRBJ1-3, with D perhaps TRBD1 (5 bases). V was clipped by 1 base and J by 4 bases, with 8 bases between them. The CDR3 is made up of 13 amino acids. Germline values: CDR1 GTSNPN, CDR2 SVGIG (reference sequence). CDR3 bases: TGTGCCTGGAGTGAAGGGGTCGGAAACACCATATATTTT. Its protein is CAWSEGVGNTIYF.

The CDR3 nucleotides read TGTGCCAGCAGCCCAGGACAGGGGGCGATAGCTTTCTTT. It is translated as CASSPGQGAIAFF. This chain uses TRBV5-4 with TRBJ1-1; 11 bases map to TRBD1. The CDR3 contains 13 residues. The V and J ends lost 4 bases and 10 bases, in that order; junction bases with no gene match: 6. Germline V gives CDR1 SGHNT, CDR2 YYREEE (reference sequence).

The chain carries TRBV15 and TRBJ2-7, with unresolved D. Germline V gene data show CDR1 as LNHNV and CDR2 as YYDKDF (reference sequence). This CDR3 comprises 15 residues. The V end was cut by 1 base, the J end by 1 base, with 11 bases between. As DNA, the CDR3 is TGTGCCACCAGCAGAGGGAACAGCTATTCCTACGAGCAGTACTTC. As protein: CATSRGNSYSYEQYF. Supplemented by reference TRBV15 and TRBJ2-7, the full variable domain reads DAMVIQNPRYQVTQFGKPVTLSCSQTLNHNVMYWYQQKSSQAPKLLFHYYDKDFNNEADTPDNFQSRRPNTSFCFLDIRSPGLGDTAMYLCATSRGNSYSYEQYFGPGTRLTVT.

Written as DNA, the CDR3 is TGTGCCAGCAGCTCGATTTTACAGGGGGCCCAAGAGACCCAGTACTTC. This encodes CASSSILQGAQETQYF. The gene calls are TRBV7-6 and TRBJ2-5; TRBD1 aligns across 9 bases. The CDR3 contains 16 residues. CDR1 and CDR2 from the germline V gene are SGHVS and FNYEAQ. Losses at the gene ends were 4 bases for V and 1 base for J; bases not matched to a gene: 7.

In this sample, this clone turned up once. V is TRBV18 and J is TRBJ1-1, with D possibly matching TRBD1 (6 bases). The CDR3 length is 15 residues. Germline assignment: CDR1 KGHSH and CDR2 LQKENI. With 1 base removed from V and 1 base from J, the gap between germline ends came to 10 bases. CDR3 sequence reads: CASSPRDRKNTEAFF. The DNA of the CDR3 is TGTGCCAGCTCACCACGAGACAGGAAGAACACTGAAGCTTTCTTT.

V is TRBV6-5 and J is TRBJ1-2; 9 bases map to TRBD1. CDR1 MNHEY and CDR2 SVGAGI come from the germline V gene. CDR3 length: 14 residues. V shed 7 bases, J shed 5 bases, and the junction held 8 bases outside the gene matches. CDR3 coding DNA: TGTGCCAGCACGGAGCTTGGGACAGGGTATGGCTACACCTTC. This sequence encodes CASTELGTGYGYTF.

This sequence joins TRBV7-2 and TRBJ1-2; weak D call: TRBD1 (5 bases). The CDR3 extends over 14 amino acids. V was cut by 5 bases and J by 4 bases, with 14 bases left in between. The germline V gene encodes CDR1 SGHTA and CDR2 FQGNSA. The CDR3 protein is CASSTLREGYGYTF. The DNA of the CDR3 is TGTGCCAGCAGCACACTCAGGGAAGGCTATGGCTACACCTTC. The full variable domain, with the rest looked up from reference TRBV7-2 and TRBJ1-2, is GAGVSQSPSNKVTEKGKDVELRCDPISGHTALYWYRQSLGQGLEFLIYFQGNSAPDKSGLPSDRFSAERTGGSVSTLTIQRTQQEDSAVYLCASSTLREGYGYTFGSGTRLTVV.

The chain uses TRBV5-1 and TRBJ1-1; 9 bases align to TRBD1. The CDR3 loop spans 17 amino acids. Germline V gives CDR1 SGHRS, CDR2 YFSETQ. V lost 4 bases, J lost 5 bases, and 15 bases stayed unmatched. CDR3 bases: TGCGCCAGCAGCGGGAGGACAGGGGCGCGGGGTAATACTGAAGCTTTCTTT. It translates to CASSGRTGARGNTEAFF. The full variable domain, completed using reference TRBV5-1 and TRBJ1-1, is KAGVTQTPRYLIKTRGQQVTLSCSPISGHRSVSWYQQTPGQGLQFLFEYFSETQRNKGNFPGRFSGRQFSNSRSEMNVSTLELGDSALYLCASSGRTGARGNTEAFFGQGTRLTVV.

Points on this clone: Because the CDR3's place on the DNA is in doubt, the DNA is left out and the CDR3 is given as listed by TCRdb. The CDR3 sequence is CATSVPGAYEQYF. The rearrangement joins TRBV24-1 to TRBJ2-7; the table's TRBD1 call for D was not verified on the DNA. Per the germline V gene, CDR1 is KGHDR and CDR2 is SFDVKD. The CDR3 comprises 13 residues, both ends counted.

This sequence joins TRBV11-2 and TRBJ1-4; no clear D gene. This CDR3 spans 14 amino acids. The germline gives CDR1 SGHAT, CDR2 FQNNGV. The V gene lost 0 bases and the J gene lost 8 bases, with 10 bases spanning the gap. CDR3 sequence: CASSLEGSLEKLFF. DNA for the CDR3: TGTGCCAGCAGCTTAGAAGGGAGTCTAGAAAAACTGTTTTTT.

The J gene is TRBJ2-2, the V gene TRBV19; D gene uncertain. The germline V gene encodes CDR1 LNHDA and CDR2 SQIVND (reference sequence). The CDR3 is made up of 14 amino acids. With 0 bases removed from V and 6 bases from J, the gap between germline ends came to 8 bases. The CDR3 spells CASSIDSTAGELFF. CDR3 coding DNA: TGTGCCAGTAGTATAGATTCCACTGCCGGGGAGCTGTTTTTT.

The chain links TRBV27 to TRBJ2-7; D call uncertain. Germline assignment: CDR1 MNHEY and CDR2 SMNVEV (reference sequence). This CDR3 region has 16 residues. V lost 5 bases to trimming and J lost 6 bases, with 23 bases between them. Written as DNA, the CDR3 is TGTGCCAGCAGTCCCCTAGACGGTGCCAGACCCCCCGAGCAGTACTTC. Its translation is CASSPLDGARPPEQYF.

Concerning this clone: This CDR3 is also generated by other DNA sequences in the sample. J is TRBJ1-1 and V is TRBV12-3 or TRBV12-4; D remains unclear. The CDR3 is 11 residues long. Trimming removed 6 bases at V and 3 bases at J, with 5 bases between. The CDR3 spells CASRRDTEAFF. DNA for the CDR3: TGTGCCAGCAGACGGGACACTGAAGCTTTCTTT.

The rearrangement links TRBV10-3 to TRBJ2-7; 10 bases match TRBD1. Per germline, CDR1 ENHRY and CDR2 SYGVKD. This CDR3 spans 14 amino acids. J gave up 3 bases and V 7 bases, and 6 bases lay outside the gene matches. CDR3 coding DNA: TGTGCCATCACCGCTGGACAGGGGGACTACGAGCAGTACTTC. It encodes CAITAGQGDYEQYF.

The rearrangement uses TRBV19 and TRBJ2-2; 10 nucleotides align to TRBD2. The CDR3 extends over 16 amino acids. Germline V gene lookup returns CDR1 LNHDA and CDR2 SQIVND (reference sequence). J lost 4 bases, V lost 5 bases, and 7 bases had no gene match. CDR3: CASSSSGGISTGELFF. DNA of the CDR3: TGTGCCAGTAGTTCTAGCGGGGGAATAAGCACCGGGGAGCTGTTTTTT. The complete variable domain, with remaining parts taken from reference TRBV19 and TRBJ2-2, reads DGGITQSPKYLFRKEGQNVTLSCEQNLNHDAMYWYRQDPGQGLRLIYYSQIVNDFQKGDIAEGYSVSREKKESFPLTVTSAQKNPTAFYLCASSSSGGISTGELFFGEGSRLTVL.

The chain uses TRBV10-2 and TRBJ1-3, with D maybe TRBD1 (6 bases). Germline values: CDR1 WSHSY, CDR2 SAAADI. The CDR3 spans 14 residues. The ends were cut back, 3 bases at V and 9 bases at J, with 15 bases in the middle. The CDR3 region is CASSDPGQSSTIYF. The CDR3, as DNA: TGCGCCAGCAGTGACCCCGGACAGTCTTCCACCATATATTTT.

V gene TRBV9 combines with J gene TRBJ1-1, with D unresolved. Deletions cut 0 bases from V and 2 bases from J, with 14 bases between. CDR1 is SGDLS and CDR2 is YYNGEE in the germline V gene. The CDR3 runs 16 residues. The CDR3 sequence: CASSVGTGRGNTEAFF. CDR3 DNA: TGTGCCAGCAGCGTAGGAACGGGGAGAGGAAACACTGAAGCTTTCTTT.